This T cell receptor (beta chain) was identified in a study of CD8 T cells in ankylosing spondylitis. Findings and caveats of the study: Ankylosing spondylitis blood seemed to carry a telltale TCR beta motif made of several highly homologous variants.

The table lists this clonotype with a few counts. Its antigen is undetermined. TCRdb reprocessed the 5' RACE reads with MiXCR, giving one entry per CDR3 protein. The sample has fewer than 500,000 distinct CDR3 sequences, 20% to 25% seen once. V gave up 10 bases and J gave up 5 bases, with 14 bases separating them. CDR3 size: 12 residues. The rearrangement joins TRBV12-3 or TRBV12-4 to TRBJ2-5, with TRBD1 as a possible D gene (5 bases). The TCR was taken from a male donor with ankylosing spondylitis. Sequenced sample: blood, either unsorted or a sorted T cell fraction (not recorded which). The CDR3 spells CATRKGSETQYF. The CDR3 DNA reads TGTGCCACCAGAAAGGGGTCGGAGACCCAGTACTTC.